This is a list of T cell receptor beta chains from one sample in a study of T cell responses to AZD1222 COVID-19 vaccine. This table comes from immunoSEQ multiplex PCR, and its TCRdb copy is limited to in-frame clones, with some not included. The sample records tens of thousands of clones, around 81% being singletons. This sample comprised peripheral blood, obtained 28 days after the second AZD1222 dose. The receptor source for this set is an adult who received the AZD1222 COVID-19 vaccine. CDR3s include the opening cysteine and the closing phenylalanine or tryptophan. The D gene is left open where the match is weak. Some rows have no size entry. The others give once, few or many, or a class for an expanded clone.

j_gene: TRBJ2-2
abundance: NA
d_gene: NA
v_gene: TRBV4-3
CDR3nt: TGCGCCAGCAGCCAAGTTTTCGTGCAGGCCCAGAGTACCGGGGAGCTGTTTTTT
CDR3aa: CASSQVFVQAQSTGELFF

j_gene: TRBJ2-3
abundance: few
d_gene: NA
v_gene: TRBV6-1
CDR3nt: TGTGCCAGCAGTGACATAGCCCGCACAGATACGCAGTATTTT
CDR3aa: CASSDIARTDTQYF

j_gene: TRBJ2-7
abundance: NA
d_gene: TRBD2
v_gene: TRBV28
CDR3nt: TGTGCCAGCAGCACTAGCGGGGGAAACTACGAGCAGTACTTC
CDR3aa: CASSTSGGNYEQYF

j_gene: TRBJ1-1
abundance: NA
d_gene: NA
v_gene: TRBV7-3
CDR3nt: TGTGCCAGCAGCTTAGTGTCAGGGAGAGGGAACACTGAAGCTTTCTTT
CDR3aa: CASSLVSGRGNTEAFF

j_gene: TRBJ2-7
abundance: few
d_gene: TRBD1
v_gene: TRBV28
CDR3nt: TGTGCCAGCAAGGACTCAGGGGGAAGTTACGAGCAGTACTTC
CDR3aa: CASKDSGGSYEQYF

j_gene: TRBJ2-5
abundance: NA
d_gene: TRBD2
v_gene: TRBV28
CDR3nt: TGTGCCAGCAGCTTTGCCGGCGGGGGCCAAGAGACCCAGTACTTC
CDR3aa: CASSFAGGGQETQYF

j_gene: TRBJ2-7
abundance: NA
d_gene: NA
v_gene: TRBV12-3/TRBV12-4
CDR3nt: TGTGCCAGCGAACAAACGGGTCTCGTCGAGCAGTACTTC
CDR3aa: CASEQTGLVEQYF

j_gene: TRBJ2-7
abundance: NA
d_gene: NA
v_gene: TRBV18
CDR3nt: TGTGCCAGCTCCGAACAGGGTACCAACGAGCAGTACTTC
CDR3aa: CASSEQGTNEQYF

j_gene: TRBJ2-7
abundance: NA
d_gene: TRBD2
v_gene: TRBV28
CDR3nt: TGTGCCAGCAGTCCTGGCGGGAGTTGGGCCTCCGAGCAGTACTTC
CDR3aa: CASSPGGSWASEQYF

j_gene: TRBJ2-1
abundance: NA
d_gene: TRBD2
v_gene: TRBV9
CDR3nt: TGTGCCAGCAGCGTAGGGTCTAGCGGATACAATGAGCAGTTCTTC
CDR3aa: CASSVGSSGYNEQFF

j_gene: TRBJ2-2
abundance: NA
d_gene: NA
v_gene: TRBV2
CDR3nt: TGTGCCAGCAGTGAAAGGAGGGGCCTGAACACCGGGGAGCTGTTTTTT
CDR3aa: CASSERRGLNTGELFF

j_gene: TRBJ2-2
abundance: NA
d_gene: NA
v_gene: TRBV7-8
CDR3nt: TGTGCCAGCAAAGAGACAGTCACCGGGGAGCTGTTTTTT
CDR3aa: CASKETVTGELFF

j_gene: TRBJ2-7
abundance: many
d_gene: NA
v_gene: TRBV28
CDR3nt: TGTGCCAGCAGTTTATATGAGGACTCCTACGAGCAGTACTTC
CDR3aa: CASSLYEDSYEQYF

j_gene: TRBJ1-4
abundance: NA
d_gene: TRBD1
v_gene: TRBV10-3
CDR3nt: TGTGCCACCCAGGTCGGACAGGGGAATGGGGAAAAACTGTTTTTT
CDR3aa: CATQVGQGNGEKLFF

j_gene: TRBJ1-2
abundance: NA
d_gene: NA
v_gene: TRBV7-9
CDR3nt: TGTGCCAGCAGCCCTGCCGGGACCTATGAAGGCTACACCTTC
CDR3aa: CASSPAGTYEGYTF

j_gene: TRBJ2-5
abundance: once
d_gene: NA
v_gene: TRBV19
CDR3nt: TGTGCCAGTAGTATGCTGGGGTTGGGAGAGACCCAGTACTTC
CDR3aa: CASSMLGLGETQYF

j_gene: TRBJ2-3
abundance: few
d_gene: NA
v_gene: TRBV9
CDR3nt: TGTGCCAGCAGCGTAGTAGGGTGGGAAGATACGCAGTATTTT
CDR3aa: CASSVVGWEDTQYF

j_gene: TRBJ2-2
abundance: NA
d_gene: NA
v_gene: TRBV28
CDR3nt: TGTGCCAGCAGTTTTTCAGGTTCCCGGAACACCGGGGAGCTGTTTTTT
CDR3aa: CASSFSGSRNTGELFF

j_gene: TRBJ2-7
abundance: NA
d_gene: NA
v_gene: TRBV7-9
CDR3nt: TGTGCCAGCAGCTTGCCCCCGACAGTTTTCCGCTACGAGCAGTACTTC
CDR3aa: CASSLPPTVFRYEQYF